This entry features one T cell receptor beta chain sequence. Sequencing targeted expressed TCRB transcripts, as all isolated RNA had been reverse transcribed. Here immunoSEQ multiplex PCR was the method, and the copy in TCRdb shows in-frame clones only, minus some. The table lists about half a million clones, about an eighth of them singletons. The sample belongs to a study of beta chain features in type 1 diabetes. V lost 2 bases and J 2 bases, leaving 5 bases between the germline ends. The CDR3 spans 13 residues. Germline V gene data show CDR1 as SEHNR and CDR2 as FQNEAQ (reference sequence). This chain links TRBV7-9 with TRBJ2-3; D remains unclear. The source is a woman under 30 in good health. The source material was naive CD4+ T cells from blood. As DNA, the CDR3 is TGTGCCAGCAGCTTATCCCCCACAGATACGCAGTATTTT. Its translation: CASSLSPTDTQYF.